These 20 T cell receptor beta chains originate from one sample sequenced in a study of shared clonotypes between healthy human individuals. Profiling relied on immunoSEQ multiplex PCR, and the TCRdb table lists in-frame clones only, not all of them. The sample lists 800,000 to 950,000 clones, about 96% occurring once. The naive CD8 subset, CD45RO-negative cells positively selected for CCR7, excluded terminally differentiated effector memory CD45RA+ cells. Sequencing used naive CD8+ T cells sorted from blood. The receptors come from a man aged 30 to 45 in good health.

CDR3 protein: CASSLDSEFYNEQFF. CDR3 DNA sequence: TGTGCCAGCAGCTTGGACAGTGAATTTTACAATGAGCAGTTCTTC. The chain recombines TRBV5-6 with TRBJ2-1; unclear D gene. The germline V gene has CDR1 SGHDT and CDR2 YYEEEE. The CDR3 is made up of 15 amino acids. Trimming removed 0 bases from V and 4 bases from J, with 11 bases in between.

V is TRBV13 and J is TRBJ2-1, with TRBD1 matching 10 bases. This CDR3 has 15 residues. CDR1 and CDR2 (germline): PRHDT, FYEKMQ (reference sequence). V gave up 4 bases and J gave up 8 bases; unmatched junction bases: 8. The CDR3 DNA follows: TGTGCCAGCAGCTCAAGACAGGGGGCTTTCGATGAGCAGTTCTTC. Its translation: CASSSRQGAFDEQFF.

Here the CDR3 DNA reads TGCGCCAGCAAGGTTCTGTCACACACTGAAGCTTTCTTT. Translating gives CASKVLSHTEAFF. The genes are TRBV5-1 and TRBJ1-1; D is undetermined. This CDR3 spans 13 amino acids. V gave up 6 bases and J gave up 3 bases, with 12 bases separating them. Per germline, CDR1 SGHRS and CDR2 YFSETQ.

This clone was recorded a few times. CDR3 sequence: CASSPPGVKGYTF. For the CDR3, the DNA is TGTGCCAGCAGTCCCCCTGGGGTCAAAGGCTACACCTTC. The chain carries TRBV7-3 and TRBJ1-2; unclear D gene. In germline, CDR1 is SGHTA, CDR2 FQGTGA. The V gene lost 6 bases and the J gene lost 8 bases, with 16 bases spanning the gap. The CDR3 is 13 amino acids.

This chain links TRBV7-9 with TRBJ2-7, with D uncertain. The CDR3 has 15 amino acids. V was pared by 4 bases and J by 0 bases, with 13 bases between. CDR1 is SEHNR and CDR2 is FQNEAQ in the germline V gene (reference sequence). The DNA for the CDR3 is TGTGCCAGCAGCTCGACCGGCCCCGACTCCTACGAGCAGTACTTC. It is translated as CASSSTGPDSYEQYF.

The chain uses TRBV4-1 and TRBJ2-7; TRBD1 agrees at 7 bases. The CDR3 sequence is 15 residues long. The V gene end was trimmed by 4 bases and the J gene end by 3 bases; junction bases not matched to a gene: 9. Germline CDR1 MGHRA, CDR2 YSYEKL. This CDR3 is CASSLSRQGNYEQYF. DNA for the CDR3: TGCGCCAGCAGCCTCTCTCGACAGGGAAACTACGAGCAGTACTTC.

V gene TRBV11-2 combines with J gene TRBJ2-5; 13 bases map to TRBD2. Germline V gives CDR1 SGHAT, CDR2 FQNNGV. The CDR3 totals 17 residues. V shed 5 bases and J 6 bases; nucleotides not matched to a gene: 12. The CDR3 loop is CASSGGTSGIIVQTQYF. CDR3 coding DNA: TGTGCCAGCAGCGGGGGGACTAGCGGGATTATCGTACAGACCCAGTACTTC.

CDR3 nucleotides: TGTGCCAGCAGTGTGGAACAAGGATTAACAAATCAGCCCCAGCATTTT. This gives the protein CASSVEQGLTNQPQHF. The rearrangement links TRBV6-1 to TRBJ1-5, with D hard to call. The V gene's germline CDR1 is MNHNS and CDR2 SASEGT. Trimming took 4 bases from V and 4 from J, leaving 17 bases between them. The CDR3 runs 16 residues.

This chain joins TRBV28 and TRBJ1-4; D is unclear. The V and J ends lost 3 bases and 5 bases respectively, with 7 bases between them. The germline V gene encodes CDR1 MDHEN and CDR2 SYDVKM. This CDR3 region has 13 residues. In nucleotides, the CDR3 is TGTGCCAGCAGTTTGTATGGAAATGAAAAACTGTTTTTT. This codes for CASSLYGNEKLFF. Full variable domain (remainder filled in from reference TRBV28 and TRBJ1-4): DVKVTQSSRYLVKRTGEKVFLECVQDMDHENMFWYRQDPGLGLRLIYFSYDVKMKEKGDIPEGYSVSREKKERFSLILESASTNQTSMYLCASSLYGNEKLFFGSGTQLSVL.

The V gene is TRBV7-2, the J gene TRBJ2-1; 12 bases fit TRBD2. Trimming at V came to 3 bases and at J to 7 bases, leaving 10 bases not matched to a gene. CDR3 length equals 17 residues. Looked up from germline, CDR1 is SGHTA and CDR2 is FQGNSA. The CDR3 sequence: CASSFSPSGRVGNEQFF. The CDR3 DNA follows: TGTGCCAGCAGCTTTAGTCCTAGCGGGAGGGTAGGGAATGAGCAGTTCTTC.

This chain uses TRBV27 with TRBJ1-2; TRBD1 might be the D (6 bases). Trimming stripped 4 bases from V and 8 bases from J, with 14 bases between. Germline lookup yields CDR1 MNHEY and CDR2 SMNVEV (reference sequence). CDR3 length equals 13 residues. CDR3 region: CASSWGPGDGYTF. The CDR3 DNA reads TGTGCCAGCAGTTGGGGGCCAGGGGACGGCTACACCTTC.

The CDR3 DNA follows: TGTGCCAGCAGCTTCCTACAGGGGACCGGGGAGCTGTTTTTT. Protein product: CASSFLQGTGELFF. The chain uses TRBV7-8 and TRBJ2-2, with 7 positions matching TRBD1. The trim removed 3 bases at V and 5 bases at J, leaving 3 bases unmatched. This CDR3 is built from 14 residues. CDR1 and CDR2 (germline): SGHVS, FQNEAQ.

This chain joins TRBV7-7 and TRBJ2-3; D is unresolved. The germline gives CDR1 SSHAT, CDR2 FNYEAQ (reference sequence). The V and J ends lost 2 bases and 6 bases respectively, with 9 bases between them. The CDR3 is 13 residues long. The CDR3 DNA reads as TGTGCCAGCAGCTTAACTCCCTGGGATACGCAGTATTTT. Amino acid sequence: CASSLTPWDTQYF.

The V gene is TRBV4-1, the J gene TRBJ2-1; tentatively, D is TRBD2 (6 bases). The V and J ends lost 0 bases and 1 base respectively, with 16 bases between them. This CDR3 comprises 18 residues. The germline V gene has CDR1 MGHRA and CDR2 YSYEKL. Here the CDR3 DNA reads TGCGCCAGCAGCCAAGAGTATTTTAGCGGACCTTCCTACAATGAGCAGTTCTTC. It yields the protein CASSQEYFSGPSYNEQFF.

The chain employs TRBV6-6 and TRBJ2-1, with TRBD2 matching over 9 bases. With V trimmed by 2 bases and J by 5 bases, 7 bases remained unmatched. Germline V CDR1 and CDR2: MNHNY, SVGAGI (reference sequence). The CDR3 consists of 16 residues. CDR3 sequence reads: CASSYGRTSANNEQFF. DNA of the CDR3: TGTGCCAGCAGTTACGGAAGGACTAGCGCCAACAATGAGCAGTTCTTC.

The chain joins TRBV27 to TRBJ2-7; D not certain. V was pared by 0 bases and J by 0 bases, with 12 bases between. The CDR3 extends over 16 amino acids. The V gene's germline CDR1 is MNHEY and CDR2 SMNVEV (reference sequence). The CDR3 sequence: CASSLSLTASSYEQYF. CDR3 in DNA: TGTGCCAGCAGTTTATCCCTGACCGCCAGCTCCTACGAGCAGTACTTC.

In the case of this clone: Relative to the germline gene, one junction end is altered; a read error may explain this. The chain links TRBV11-2 to TRBJ2-4, with 11 bases fitting TRBD2. The germline V gene encodes CDR1 SGHAT and CDR2 FQNNGV. This CDR3 has 17 residues. Here the CDR3 reads CASSHRTGLVLAGGPHF. Written as DNA, the CDR3 is TGTGCCAGCAGCCATCGGACAGGGTTGGTTCTAGCGGGAGGCCCGCACTTC.

V gene TRBV5-6 combines with J gene TRBJ2-7; possible D gene TRBD2, 5 bases. V gave up 2 bases and J gave up 7 bases, with 10 bases separating them. Germline-derived CDR1 and CDR2 are SGHDT and YYEEEE. The length of the CDR3 is 12 residues. This CDR3 reads CASSLNTGEQYF. The DNA for the CDR3 is TGTGCCAGCAGCTTAAATACGGGGGAGCAGTACTTC.

The V call is TRBV27, the J call TRBJ1-4, with 7 positions matching TRBD1. The V and J ends lost 6 bases and 3 bases, in that order; junction bases with no gene match: 4. CDR1 is MNHEY and CDR2 is SMNVEV in the germline V gene (reference sequence). The CDR3 consists of 14 residues. This chain's CDR3 is CASSTGAPNEKLFF. The CDR3 DNA follows: TGTGCCAGCAGCACAGGGGCGCCTAATGAAAAACTGTTTTTT.

The rearrangement joins TRBV7-8 to TRBJ2-3, with 10 bases aligning to TRBD1. Germline trimming cut 5 bases from V and 2 bases from J; bases unmatched to any gene: 7. CDR3 length equals 16 residues. Germline V CDR1 and CDR2: SGHVS, FQNEAQ. CDR3 in DNA: TGTGCCAGCAGCCGGGGAGACAGGGGGCCCACAGATACGCAGTATTTT. Translating gives CASSRGDRGPTDTQYF. Looking up the rest from reference TRBV7-8 and TRBJ2-3 gives the full variable domain: GAGVSQSPRYKVAKRGQDVALRCDPISGHVSLFWYQQALGQGPEFLTYFQNEAQLDKSGLPSDRFFAERPEGSVSTLKIQRTQQEDSAVYLCASSRGDRGPTDTQYFGPGTRLTVL.